The next 25 T cell receptor beta chains were all read from a single sample in a study of control samples from healthy donors and cancer patients. Here immunoSEQ multiplex PCR was the method, and the copy in TCRdb shows in-frame clones only, minus some. The table has 15,000 to 20,000 clones, 88% seen once. Sequencing used PBMCs. Every receptor here comes from an older woman with head and neck cancer.

The V and J genes are TRBV28 and TRBJ1-5; D gene unclear. Germline CDR1 is MDHEN and CDR2 is SYDVKM. V was cut by 4 bases and J by 1 base, with 8 bases left in between. This CDR3 region has 14 residues. The CDR3 is CASSSPGSNQPQHF. CDR3 DNA sequence: TGTGCCAGCAGTTCCCCCGGGAGCAATCAGCCCCAGCATTTT.

This chain connects TRBV5-4 to TRBJ2-7; 13 nucleotides line up with TRBD2. CDR1 is SGHNT and CDR2 is YYREEE in the germline V gene (reference sequence). This CDR3 has 17 amino acids. J was trimmed by 2 bases and V by 2 bases; bases with no gene match: 7. CDR3 in DNA: TGTGCCAGCAGCTTCGGACTAGCGGGAGCGGGGCCCTACGAGCAGTACTTC. The encoded protein is CASSFGLAGAGPYEQYF.

This sequence joins TRBV5-1 and TRBJ1-3, with D unclear. This CDR3 is built from 16 residues. Trimming shortened V by 4 bases and J by 0 bases, and 14 bases separated the two germline ends. CDR1 SGHRS and CDR2 YFSETQ come from the germline V gene. DNA for the CDR3: TGCGCCAGCAGCACTAACACAGCGATCTCTGGAAACACCATATATTTT. Residues: CASSTNTAISGNTIYF.

The chain has TRBV12-3 or TRBV12-4 and TRBJ1-6; D remains unclear. This CDR3 has 11 amino acids. V lost 5 bases and J lost 5, with 1 base in between. The chain's CDR3 is CASSNNSPLHF. The CDR3 DNA reads as TGTGCCAGCAGTAATAATTCACCCCTCCACTTT.

The chain combines TRBV3-1 (or the pseudogene TRBV3-2) with TRBJ1-5; TRBD1 is a possible D gene (5 bases). This CDR3 is built from 13 residues. V dropped 0 bases and J dropped 11 bases, with 11 bases sitting between them. Germline loops: CDR1 LGHDT, CDR2 YNNKEL (reference sequence). CDR3 residues: CASSQDWGTSQHF. The CDR3 DNA reads TGTGCCAGCAGCCAAGATTGGGGGACCTCCCAGCATTTT.

This clone was counted only a few times. The V gene is TRBV4-2, the J gene TRBJ1-6; 7 bases are a match to TRBD1. V lost 0 bases, J lost 4 bases, and 3 bases stayed unmatched. CDR3 length: 16 amino acids. From germline, CDR1 is LGHNA and CDR2 YNFKEQ. CDR3: CASSQESGGYNSPLHF. The DNA of the CDR3 is TGTGCCAGCAGCCAAGAGTCAGGGGGTTATAATTCACCCCTCCACTTT.

The V gene is TRBV28, the J gene TRBJ1-5, with D possibly matching TRBD1 (5 bases). Germline V gene lookup returns CDR1 MDHEN and CDR2 SYDVKM. The CDR3 has 14 amino acids. With 3 bases removed from V and 7 bases from J, the gap between germline ends came to 13 bases. The CDR3 here is CASSFSGTVQPQHF. DNA of the CDR3: TGTGCCAGCAGTTTTTCAGGGACGGTACAGCCCCAGCATTTT. Together with reference TRBV28 and TRBJ1-5, the CDR3 gives the full variable domain: DVKVTQSSRYLVKRTGEKVFLECVQDMDHENMFWYRQDPGLGLRLIYFSYDVKMKEKGDIPEGYSVSREKKERFSLILESASTNQTSMYLCASSFSGTVQPQHFGDGTRLSIL.

This clone has only a few counts. V usage is TRBV24-1 and J usage is TRBJ2-7, with 12 bases aligning to TRBD1. CDR1 and CDR2 (germline): KGHDR, SFDVKD. J lost 2 bases, V lost 4 bases, and 8 bases had no gene match. This CDR3 spans 17 amino acids. The CDR3 bases are TGTGCCACCAGTGACCCTACCCGGGACAGGGGGCCCTACGAGCAGTACTTC. Translation gives CATSDPTRDRGPYEQYF.

The genes are TRBV4-2 and TRBJ2-1; 7 bases are shared with TRBD2. V lost 0 bases, J lost 4 bases, and 9 bases stayed unmatched. The CDR3 runs 17 residues. Looked up from germline, CDR1 is LGHNA and CDR2 is YNFKEQ. The CDR3 sequence is CASSQDVRSGKYNEQFF. CDR3 nucleotides: TGTGCCAGCAGCCAAGATGTCCGGAGCGGGAAATACAATGAGCAGTTCTTC.

There are a few counts of this clone. J is TRBJ1-3 and V is TRBV5-1; TRBD1 agrees at 7 bases. The CDR3 has 15 amino acids. V lost 5 bases to trimming and J lost 2 bases; unmatched junction nucleotides: 7. Germline V gene data show CDR1 as SGHRS and CDR2 as YFSETQ. The chain's CDR3 is CASREGQSPGNTIYF. CDR3 in DNA: TGCGCCAGCAGGGAGGGACAGTCCCCTGGAAACACCATATATTTT.

V and J are TRBV7-6 and TRBJ1-1; 7 positions agree with TRBD1. CDR3 length: 14 amino acids. V was pared by 5 bases and J by 5 bases, with 8 bases of the junction left unmatched. The germline gives CDR1 SGHVS, CDR2 FNYEAQ. The CDR3 sequence: CASSPTRGLTEAFF. The CDR3 DNA reads TGTGCCAGCAGCCCTACTAGGGGGCTGACTGAAGCTTTCTTT. The variable domain in full, completed from reference TRBV7-6 and TRBJ1-1, reads GAGVSQSPRYKVTKRGQDVALRCDPISGHVSLYWYRQALGQGPEFLTYFNYEAQQDKSGLPNDRFSAERPEGSISTLTIQRTEQRDSAMYRCASSPTRGLTEAFFGQGTRLTVV.

The genes are TRBV28 and TRBJ2-5; unclear D gene. This CDR3 is 17 amino acids long. V lost 3 bases to trimming and J lost 4 bases, with 21 bases between them. Germline V lookup: CDR1 MDHEN, CDR2 SYDVKM. CDR3 DNA sequence: TGTGCCAGCAGTTTTTATAATTTTCTGACCGACCGAGAGACCCAGTACTTC. This gives the protein CASSFYNFLTDRETQYF.

The rearrangement links TRBV27 to TRBJ1-5; TRBD1 might be the D (6 bases). The CDR3 is 15 amino acids. Trimming removed 3 bases at V and 5 bases at J, with 14 bases between. Germline assignment: CDR1 MNHEY and CDR2 SMNVEV (reference sequence). CDR3 loop: CASSFLDRMDQPQHF. Here the CDR3 DNA reads TGTGCCAGCAGTTTCCTGGACAGAATGGATCAGCCCCAGCATTTT.

The genes are TRBV6-5 and TRBJ1-1; 8 nucleotides align to TRBD1. The CDR3 sequence is 14 residues long. Germline trimming cut 8 bases from V and 4 bases from J; bases unmatched to any gene: 9. Germline assignment: CDR1 MNHEY and CDR2 SVGAGI. This CDR3 reads CASWAGGIGTEAFF. DNA for the CDR3: TGTGCCAGCTGGGCAGGGGGCATCGGCACTGAAGCTTTCTTT.

CDR3 in amino acids: CASSAGGRGTDTQYF. CDR3 in DNA: TGCGCCAGCAGCGCTGGCGGGAGAGGCACAGATACGCAGTATTTT. The rearrangement joins TRBV10-1 to TRBJ2-3, with 7 nucleotides matching TRBD2. V dropped 6 bases and J dropped 1; count of bases not matched to a gene: 7. The V gene's germline CDR1 is WNHNN and CDR2 SYGVQD (reference sequence). This CDR3 is built from 15 residues.

Only one count was recorded for this clone. The rearrangement links TRBV7-9 to TRBJ2-7; TRBD2 agrees at 9 bases. Germline CDR1 reads SEHNR; CDR2 reads FQNEAQ (reference sequence). V trimming: 5 bases; J trimming: 4 bases; junction bases outside the gene matches: 3. The CDR3 has 13 amino acids. CDR3 in DNA: TGTGCCAGCAGCGCGGGACTAGCTTACGAGCAGTACTTC. It translates to CASSAGLAYEQYF.

The V gene is TRBV28, the J gene TRBJ1-1, with a possible D match to TRBD1 (6 bases). V was shortened by 8 bases and J by 7 bases, with 17 bases between the two germline ends. This CDR3 is built from 13 residues. The germline CDR1 and CDR2 sequences are MDHEN and SYDVKM. The CDR3 loop is CASVDLTGLEAFF. The CDR3 DNA reads TGTGCCAGCGTAGATCTGACAGGCCTTGAAGCTTTCTTT.

The chain uses TRBV28 and TRBJ2-5; TRBD1 agrees at 7 bases. CDR3 length equals 13 residues. The germline CDR1 and CDR2 sequences are MDHEN and SYDVKM. The ends lost 6 bases at V and 5 bases at J; junction bases unmatched: 6. CDR3 region: CASRRGGAETQYF. The CDR3 nucleotides are TGTGCCAGCAGACGAGGGGGCGCGGAGACCCAGTACTTC.

The chain joins TRBV5-1 to TRBJ1-6; the D is unclear. This CDR3 has 13 residues. V was cut by 5 bases and J by 6 bases, with 9 bases left in between. CDR1 and CDR2 from the germline V gene are SGHRS and YFSETQ. This CDR3 is CASREGSNSPLHF. CDR3 DNA: TGCGCCAGCAGGGAAGGGAGTAATTCACCCCTCCACTTT.

The chain links TRBV27 to TRBJ2-3, with D perhaps TRBD2 (7 bases). V was clipped by 3 bases and J by 4 bases, with 17 bases between them. CDR1 MNHEY and CDR2 SMNVEV come from the germline V gene (reference sequence). The CDR3 extends over 16 amino acids. The CDR3: CASSLIPGEGADTQYF. As DNA, the CDR3 is TGTGCCAGCAGTTTGATACCAGGGGAGGGTGCAGATACGCAGTATTTT.

This sequence joins TRBV28 and TRBJ1-1; D not resolved. Germline CDR1 is MDHEN and CDR2 is SYDVKM. The CDR3 is made up of 11 amino acids. V was cut by 8 bases and J by 1 base, with 5 bases left in between. CDR3 sequence: CASVGNTEAFF. DNA for the CDR3: TGTGCCAGCGTGGGGAACACTGAAGCTTTCTTT.

The chain is built from TRBV19 and TRBJ2-5; 13 nucleotides match TRBD2. The CDR3 loop spans 16 amino acids. Germline CDR1 is LNHDA and CDR2 is SQIVND (reference sequence). With V trimmed by 4 bases and J by 9 bases, 11 bases remained unmatched. The CDR3 reads CASSRLTSGRPEPQYF. For the CDR3, the DNA is TGTGCCAGTAGTAGATTGACTAGCGGGAGGCCAGAACCCCAGTACTTC.

The V call is TRBV5-1, the J call TRBJ2-5; the match to TRBD2 covers 7 bases. The V segment lost 0 bases and the J segment 5 bases; nucleotides outside the gene matches: 4. The germline gives CDR1 SGHRS, CDR2 YFSETQ. The CDR3 covers 14 residues. The CDR3 sequence: CASSLGTSPETQYF. DNA of the CDR3: TGCGCCAGCAGCTTGGGGACTAGTCCCGAGACCCAGTACTTC. The entire variable domain, with the rest obtained from reference TRBV5-1 and TRBJ2-5, is as follows: KAGVTQTPRYLIKTRGQQVTLSCSPISGHRSVSWYQQTPGQGLQFLFEYFSETQRNKGNFPGRFSGRQFSNSRSEMNVSTLELGDSALYLCASSLGTSPETQYFGPGTRLLVL.

The V gene is TRBV4-1, the J gene TRBJ1-2; 10 nucleotides match TRBD1. Germline CDR1 reads MGHRA; CDR2 reads YSYEKL. The CDR3 is made up of 16 amino acids. The trim removed 2 bases at V and 8 bases at J, leaving 11 bases unmatched. The CDR3 bases are TGCGCCAGCAGCCAACGGGGACAGGGGACCTCATGGGGCTACACCTTC. Translation gives CASSQRGQGTSWGYTF.

The V call is TRBV25-1, the J call TRBJ1-2, with a tentative D call TRBD1 (6 bases). From germline, CDR1 is MGHDK and CDR2 SYGVNS. The CDR3 is made up of 16 amino acids. Trimming took 3 bases from V and 1 from J, leaving 15 bases between them. The CDR3 coding sequence is TGTGCCAGCAGTGATATGGGGGGAGGGGGTAACTATGGCTACACCTTC. Its translation: CASSDMGGGGNYGYTF.